One sample yielded the 20 T cell receptor beta chains listed below, sequenced in a study of T-cell reconstitution after alpha-beta-depleted transplantation in children. The library targeted TCRbeta and was prepared with unique molecular identifiers. TCRdb reprocessed the PCR reads with MiXCR, giving one entry per CDR3 protein. Among around 87,000 distinct CDR3 sequences, 7% to 9% were seen once, and the ten largest hold more than 6.5%. The sample was PBMCs from the stem cell graft donor, taken from the stem cell graft. Receptors were obtained from a human donor who donated a stem cell graft to a child with congenital amegakaryocytic thrombocytopenia.

This clonotype was recorded at least ten times. The rearrangement uses TRBV29-1 and TRBJ2-2; D may be TRBD1 (6 bases). This CDR3 comprises 14 residues. Trimming removed 7 bases at V and 5 bases at J, with 17 bases between. Germline assignment: CDR1 SQVTM and CDR2 ANQGSEA. Here the CDR3 reads CSELQGSGTGELFF. The CDR3 region has the DNA TGCAGCGAGCTACAGGGTTCGGGGACCGGGGAGCTGTTTTTT.

This clonotype was recorded many times. V and J are TRBV6-1 and TRBJ1-6; D may be TRBD1 (6 bases). The CDR3 contains 16 residues. In germline, CDR1 is MNHNS, CDR2 SASEGT. Deletions cut 4 bases from V and 7 bases from J, with 17 bases between. The DNA for the CDR3 is TGTGCCAGCAGTGGACCGGGACACTCCGGAAATTCACCCCTCCACTTT. Translating it yields CASSGPGHSGNSPLHF.

The sample holds a few counts of this clonotype. This chain uses TRBV7-2 with TRBJ2-7; TRBD1 matches 10 bases. Germline V gene sequence: CDR1 SGHTA, CDR2 FQGNSA. The CDR3 is 16 amino acids. Trimming removed 4 bases from V and 2 bases from J; junction bases left unmatched: 8. CDR3 loop: CASSSYRDRGTYEQYF. In DNA form, the CDR3 reads TGTGCCAGCAGCTCGTACCGGGACAGGGGTACCTACGAGCAGTACTTC. Based on the CDR3 plus reference TRBV7-2 and TRBJ2-7, the full variable domain is GAGVSQSPSNKVTEKGKDVELRCDPISGHTALYWYRQSLGQGLEFLIYFQGNSAPDKSGLPSDRFSAERTGGSVSTLTIQRTQQEDSAVYLCASSSYRDRGTYEQYFGPGTRLTVT.

This clonotype was seen many times. CDR3 residues: CASTQGQEQFF. Written as DNA, the CDR3 is TGTGCCAGCACCCAGGGTCAGGAGCAGTTCTTC. V and J are TRBV6-2 or TRBV6-3 and TRBJ2-1; tentatively, D is TRBD1 (5 bases). Trimming removed 7 bases at V and 10 bases at J, with 11 bases between. Looked up from germline, CDR1 is MNHEY and CDR2 is SVGEGT. The CDR3 has 11 amino acids.

The chain uses TRBV5-1 and TRBJ1-2, with 8 bases aligning to TRBD1. The CDR3 covers 15 residues. Per germline, CDR1 SGHRS and CDR2 YFSETQ. V was pared by 4 bases and J by 5 bases, with 10 bases of the junction left unmatched. CDR3 amino acids: CASSSGLDRVYGYTF. Here the CDR3 DNA reads TGCGCCAGCAGCAGCGGACTGGACAGGGTGTATGGCTACACCTTC.

This clonotype was detected many times. The CDR3 sequence: CASSSVGRAEAFF. The CDR3 DNA sequence: TGCGCCAGCAGTTCGGTCGGGAGGGCTGAAGCTTTCTTT. The chain combines TRBV5-1 with TRBJ1-1; D is unresolved. The CDR3 consists of 13 residues. The germline V and J ends were trimmed by 5 bases and 6 bases, with 14 bases remaining between them. Germline V gives CDR1 SGHRS, CDR2 YFSETQ.

This clonotype appeared many times. The V and J genes are TRBV4-1 and TRBJ2-7; D may be TRBD2 (6 bases). The CDR3 loop spans 16 amino acids. V lost 1 base and J 6 bases, leaving 19 bases between the germline ends. Per the germline V gene, CDR1 is MGHRA and CDR2 is YSYEKL. The CDR3 bases are TGCGCCAGCAGCCAAGTTTGGGATCACTCCGGGGGCGAGCAGTACTTC. It is translated as CASSQVWDHSGGEQYF.

The chain has TRBV7-6 and TRBJ2-7; 10 bases fit TRBD2. Germline CDR1 SGHVS, CDR2 FNYEAQ. J was trimmed by 5 bases and V by 1 base; bases with no gene match: 5. This CDR3 is 15 amino acids long. Written as DNA, the CDR3 is TGTGCCAGCAGCTTAGACCCTAGCGGGAGAAACGAGCAGTACTTC. Translated, it gives CASSLDPSGRNEQYF.

This clonotype has ten or more counts. The chain recombines TRBV3-1 with TRBJ2-2; 11 bases map to TRBD1. The germline CDR1 and CDR2 sequences are LGHDT and YNNKEL (reference sequence). V was clipped by 6 bases and J by 3 bases; unmatched bases: 3. CDR3 size: 15 residues. The CDR3 reads CASRDRGLHTGELFF. The CDR3 DNA sequence: TGTGCCAGCAGGGACAGGGGGCTTCACACCGGGGAGCTGTTTTTT.

This clonotype was detected ten times or more. The chain recombines TRBV20-1 with TRBJ1-3; D is perhaps TRBD1 (6 bases). The CDR3 sequence is 14 residues long. The V end was cut by 3 bases, the J end by 3 bases, with 12 bases between. Germline CDR1 reads DFQATT; CDR2 reads SNEGSKA (reference sequence). The DNA for the CDR3 is TGCAGTGCTAGTCCTCTGACAGGTGGAAACACCATATATTTT. This codes for CSASPLTGGNTIYF.

This clonotype was observed many times. The genes are TRBV6-5 and TRBJ1-1, with a weak D call TRBD1 (6 bases). V lost 6 bases, J lost 1 base, and 9 bases lay in between. The CDR3 covers 13 residues. Per the germline V gene, CDR1 is MNHEY and CDR2 is SVGAGI. The CDR3 loop is CASRRDKNTEAFF. Here the CDR3 DNA reads TGTGCCAGCAGAAGGGACAAGAACACTGAAGCTTTCTTT.

This clonotype was seen ten or more times. The chain is built from TRBV20-1 and TRBJ2-4; D call uncertain. CDR1 DFQATT and CDR2 SNEGSKA come from the germline V gene (reference sequence). The CDR3 totals 13 residues. Trimming shortened V by 6 bases and J by 0 bases, and 9 bases separated the two germline ends. DNA for the CDR3: TGCAGTGCCAAGGACCTAGCCAAAAACATTCAGTACTTC. Amino acids: CSAKDLAKNIQYF.

This clonotype was recorded many times. The genes are TRBV5-1 and TRBJ2-7; tentatively, D is TRBD2 (6 bases). The CDR3 covers 13 residues. Germline-derived CDR1 and CDR2 are SGHRS and YFSETQ. V was trimmed by 7 bases and J by 0 bases, leaving 11 bases between them. The CDR3 is CASAGLNSYEQYF. The DNA for the CDR3 is TGCGCCAGCGCGGGACTCAACTCCTACGAGCAGTACTTC.

This clonotype was recorded at least ten times. The chain recombines TRBV12-3 or TRBV12-4 with TRBJ2-3; 8 bases agree with TRBD2. After removal of 7 bases from V and 4 bases from J, the junction contained 7 bases not matched to a gene. The CDR3 is 14 residues long. The CDR3 region is CASIGGVRADTQYF. Here the CDR3 DNA reads TGTGCCAGCATCGGGGGGGTCAGGGCAGATACGCAGTATTTT.

This clonotype was detected ten times or more. The V gene is TRBV5-1, the J gene TRBJ1-6, with 7 bases identical to TRBD1. Germline V gene data show CDR1 as SGHRS and CDR2 as YFSETQ. The CDR3 consists of 15 residues. The V and J ends lost 0 bases and 6 bases, in that order; junction bases with no gene match: 3. CDR3 sequence reads: CASSLAGTANSPLHF. The CDR3 nucleotides are TGCGCCAGCAGCTTGGCCGGGACAGCTAATTCACCCCTCCACTTT.

This clonotype has ten or more counts. The gene calls are TRBV20-1 and TRBJ1-5; 10 bases agree with TRBD1. V lost 5 bases and J lost 7; bases outside the gene matches: 5. CDR1 is DFQATT, CDR2 SNEGSKA, per germline (reference sequence). There are 13 residues in the CDR3. The CDR3 DNA is TGCAGTGCTGGGGACAGGGGTGGGCAGCCCCAGCATTTT. Its protein product is CSAGDRGGQPQHF.

This clonotype was picked up many times. The chain links TRBV6-5 to TRBJ1-5, with no clear D. The CDR3 length is 13 residues. Trimming removed 2 bases from V and 5 bases from J, with 7 bases in between. Germline V gives CDR1 MNHEY, CDR2 SVGAGI. The CDR3 region is CASSYGRDQPQHF. The CDR3 DNA sequence: TGTGCCAGCAGTTACGGGAGGGATCAGCCCCAGCATTTT.

This clonotype was counted ten times or more. The chain recombines TRBV10-3 with TRBJ1-6, with a possible D match to TRBD1 (5 bases). The CDR3 totals 16 residues. Germline CDR1 is ENHRY and CDR2 is SYGVKD. The V end was cut by 3 bases, the J end by 6 bases, with 15 bases between. The CDR3 DNA sequence: TGTGCCATCAGTGACCCTCCCGGGGGTTTTAATTCACCCCTCCACTTT. Amino acids: CAISDPPGGFNSPLHF.

Of note for this clonotype: A single base separates this from a much larger clone, so it may be a read error. The CDR3 DNA reads as TGTGGCAGCAGAGGAGCAGGGGGCCGGGAGCAGTACTTC. It translates to CGSRGAGGREQYF. V usage is TRBV12-3 or TRBV12-4 and J usage is TRBJ2-7; 8 positions match TRBD1. The CDR3 sequence is 13 residues long.

In its sample, this clonotype was seen many times. V gene TRBV20-1 combines with J gene TRBJ1-4; D is unclear. With 4 bases removed from V and 8 bases from J, the gap between germline ends came to 11 bases. This CDR3 region has 12 residues. Germline V gives CDR1 DFQATT, CDR2 SNEGSKA (reference sequence). CDR3 DNA: TGCAGTGCTACATTAGGAAGGGAAAAACTGTTTTTT. It specifies CSATLGREKLFF.